Listed here are 16 T cell receptor beta chains from one sample, sequenced in a study of T cells in Graves' hyperthyroidism and ophthalmopathy. What was amplified from RNA transcripts were TCR beta CDR3 regions. First-round RT-PCR of the TCR CDR3 relied on the HTBI primer set. TCRdb re-called the multiplex PCR reads with MiXCR, one entry per CDR3 protein. The sample yields hundreds of thousands of distinct CDR3 sequences, around 15% seen once. The sample consisted of blood. These receptors were obtained from a woman aged 50 to 60 with Graves' ophthalmopathy.

Details on this clonotype: Mismatch with germline at one junction end may stem from a read error. The chain combines TRBV6-2 or TRBV6-3 with TRBJ1-5; D perhaps matches TRBD1 (5 bases). CDR1 MNHEY and CDR2 SVGEGT come from the germline V gene. CDR3 length equals 15 residues. This CDR3 reads CASSYQQVSNQPRHF. The CDR3 DNA is TGTGCCAGCAGTTACCAACAGGTTAGCAATCAGCCCCGGCATTTT.

This clonotype has only one observation. The chain employs TRBV5-1 and TRBJ1-4; the match to TRBD1 covers 12 bases. The CDR3 length is 17 residues. Per germline, CDR1 SGHRS and CDR2 YFSETQ. The junction had 7 bases not matched to a gene; V was cut back by 4 bases and J by 3 bases. The CDR3 reads CASSREGQGAANEKLFF. The CDR3 DNA sequence: TGCGCCAGCAGCAGGGAGGGACAGGGGGCAGCTAATGAAAAACTGTTTTTT.

This clonotype was counted only a few times. This chain links TRBV6-5 with TRBJ2-1; weak D call: TRBD1 (6 bases). V gave up 2 bases and J gave up 6 bases, with 14 bases separating them. This CDR3 comprises 15 residues. CDR1 and CDR2 from the germline V gene are MNHEY and SVGAGI. The chain's CDR3 is CASSYQITGSNEQFF. In DNA, the CDR3 is TGTGCCAGCAGTTACCAGATAACAGGGTCCAATGAGCAGTTCTTC.

This clonotype was counted a few times. The rearrangement links TRBV5-6 to TRBJ2-7; 7 positions agree with TRBD1. Per the germline V gene, CDR1 is SGHDT and CDR2 is YYEEEE. The CDR3 length is 12 residues. The trim removed 4 bases at V and 5 bases at J, leaving 3 bases unmatched. This chain's CDR3 is CASSVDRDEQYF. DNA for the CDR3: TGTGCCAGCAGCGTCGACAGGGACGAGCAGTACTTC.

This chain links TRBV5-1 with TRBJ1-2; no clear D. The germline V gene encodes CDR1 SGHRS and CDR2 YFSETQ. V was cut by 4 bases and J by 3 bases, with 13 bases left in between. This CDR3 contains 14 residues. The CDR3 bases are TGCGCCAGCAGCCCCGTCCCGGGAGACTATGGCTACACCTTC. This sequence encodes CASSPVPGDYGYTF.

In this sample, this clonotype turned up a few times. The J gene is TRBJ2-4, the V gene TRBV27; D might be TRBD1 (5 bases). The CDR3 length is 11 residues. The germline V gene has CDR1 MNHEY and CDR2 SMNVEV (reference sequence). V was pared by 2 bases and J by 9 bases, with 5 bases between. CDR3 DNA sequence: TGTGCCAGCAGTTTAAGGGGCATTCAGTACTTC. Translation gives CASSLRGIQYF.

There are many counts of this clonotype. V and J are TRBV7-9 and TRBJ2-2; 7 nucleotides match TRBD2. Germline values: CDR1 SEHNR, CDR2 FQNEAQ (reference sequence). J was trimmed by 5 bases and V by 5 bases; bases with no gene match: 8. The CDR3 length is 15 residues. The CDR3 region has the DNA TGTGCCAGCAGCCCTGAGCGGGAAAAGACCGGGGAGCTGTTTTTT. Translated: CASSPEREKTGELFF.

This clonotype was counted at least ten times. Mismatch with germline at one junction end may stem from a read error. The chain employs TRBV6-1 and TRBJ1-2; D possibly corresponds to TRBD1 (5 bases). Germline lookup yields CDR1 MNHNS and CDR2 SASEGT. The CDR3 spans 13 residues. The DNA for the CDR3 is TGCGCCAGCAGGGATCGGGCTAACTATGGCTACACCTTC. It encodes CASRDRANYGYTF.

This clonotype was counted ten times or more. This sequence joins TRBV12-3 or TRBV12-4 and TRBJ2-2, with D uncertain. V gave up 5 bases and J gave up 2 bases, with 6 bases separating them. The CDR3 has 13 residues. Here the CDR3 reads CASSRSNTGELFF. CDR3 in DNA: TGTGCCAGCAGTCGATCCAACACCGGGGAGCTGTTTTTT.

This clonotype was recorded many times. The chain uses TRBV27 and TRBJ2-1; no definite D call. The V gene lost 5 bases and the J gene lost 6 bases, with 20 bases spanning the gap. The CDR3 has 16 amino acids. Per germline, CDR1 MNHEY and CDR2 SMNVEV (reference sequence). CDR3 loop: CASSPYPKSYTNEQFF. CDR3 coding DNA: TGTGCCAGCAGTCCATACCCCAAATCGTACACCAATGAGCAGTTCTTC.

The V gene is TRBV19, the J gene TRBJ2-7, with D maybe TRBD1 (8 bases). This CDR3 region has 14 residues. Germline V lookup: CDR1 LNHDA, CDR2 SQIVND (reference sequence). Trimming stripped 4 bases from V and 4 bases from J, with 14 bases between. Here the CDR3 reads CASSKQGGEYEQYF. The CDR3 nucleotides read TGTGCCAGTAGTAAACAGGGGGGGGAATACGAGCAGTACTTC.

This clonotype was seen more than once but under ten times. The chain is built from TRBV27 and TRBJ2-7, with 11 bases that match TRBD2. Trimming at V came to 10 bases and at J to 7 bases, leaving 9 bases not matched to a gene. The CDR3 runs 13 residues. Germline loops: CDR1 MNHEY, CDR2 SMNVEV (reference sequence). Here the CDR3 reads CATMAGTSGEQYF. DNA of the CDR3: TGTGCCACCATGGCCGGGACTAGCGGTGAGCAGTACTTC.

This clonotype was recorded at least ten times. The rearrangement joins TRBV5-1 to TRBJ1-1; D call uncertain. The V gene's germline CDR1 is SGHRS and CDR2 YFSETQ. Trimming stripped 6 bases from V and 4 bases from J, with 13 bases between. The CDR3 runs 13 residues. The CDR3: CASTLRPGTEAFF. The CDR3 DNA is TGCGCCAGCACCCTCCGTCCGGGCACTGAAGCTTTCTTT.

The chain has TRBV28 and TRBJ2-3; TRBD2 matches 9 bases. This CDR3 spans 18 amino acids. Germline lookup yields CDR1 MDHEN and CDR2 SYDVKM. After removal of 3 bases from V and 0 bases from J, the junction contained 10 bases not matched to a gene. The CDR3 here is CASSFALTSGASTDTQYF. In DNA, the CDR3 is TGTGCCAGCAGTTTTGCCTTGACTAGCGGAGCTAGCACAGATACGCAGTATTTT.

There are many counts of this clonotype. The rearrangement links TRBV2 to TRBJ1-5, with unresolved D. Trimming took 9 bases from V and 1 from J, leaving 13 bases between them. CDR1 is SNHLY, CDR2 FYNNEI, per germline. The CDR3 length is 14 residues. The CDR3 loop is CASHSGKSNQPQHF. The DNA for the CDR3 is TGTGCCAGTCACTCGGGGAAAAGCAATCAGCCCCAGCATTTT.

A remark on this clonotype: One base away lies a much larger clone, so this may be a sequencing read error. The chain couples TRBV18 to TRBJ2-5; D is ambiguous. Germline CDR1 reads KGHSH; CDR2 reads LQKENI. The CDR3 covers 14 residues. Here the CDR3 DNA reads TGTGCCGGCTCACCACTACTCGACCAAGAGACCCAGTACTTC. Residues: CAGSPLLDQETQYF.